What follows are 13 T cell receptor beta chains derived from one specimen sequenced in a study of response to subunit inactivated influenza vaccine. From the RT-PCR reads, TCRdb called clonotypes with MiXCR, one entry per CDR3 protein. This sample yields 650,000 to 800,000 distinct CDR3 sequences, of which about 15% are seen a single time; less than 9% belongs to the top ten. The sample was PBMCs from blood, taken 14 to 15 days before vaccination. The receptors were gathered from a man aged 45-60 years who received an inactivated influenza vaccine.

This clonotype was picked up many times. The DNA of the CDR3 is TGCGCCAGCAGCACCCGACAGGGTGCCTACGAGCAGTACTTC. The encoded protein is CASSTRQGAYEQYF. The J gene is TRBJ2-7, the V gene TRBV5-1; TRBD1 matches 7 bases. The V segment lost 4 bases and the J segment 2 bases; nucleotides outside the gene matches: 6. The CDR3 is 14 residues long. From germline, CDR1 is SGHRS and CDR2 YFSETQ.

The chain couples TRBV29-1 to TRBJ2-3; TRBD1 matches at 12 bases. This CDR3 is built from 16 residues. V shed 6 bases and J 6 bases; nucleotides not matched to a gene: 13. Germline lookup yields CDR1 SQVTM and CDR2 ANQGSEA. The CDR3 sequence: CSVEKTGTGGGDTQYF. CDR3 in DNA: TGCAGCGTAGAGAAGACCGGGACAGGGGGCGGCGATACGCAGTATTTT.

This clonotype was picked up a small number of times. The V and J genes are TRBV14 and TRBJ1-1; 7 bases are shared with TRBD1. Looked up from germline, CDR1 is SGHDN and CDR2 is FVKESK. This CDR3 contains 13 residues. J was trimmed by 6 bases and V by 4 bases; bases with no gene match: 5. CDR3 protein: CASSRDRASEAFF. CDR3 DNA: TGTGCCAGCAGCCGAGACAGGGCTTCTGAAGCTTTCTTT.

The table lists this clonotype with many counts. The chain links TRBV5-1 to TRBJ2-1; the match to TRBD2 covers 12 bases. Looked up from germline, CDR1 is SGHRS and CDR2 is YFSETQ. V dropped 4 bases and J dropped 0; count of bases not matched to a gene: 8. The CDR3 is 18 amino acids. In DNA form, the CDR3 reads TGCGCCAGCAGCATAGGACTAGCGGGGATTAGCTCCTACAATGAGCAGTTCTTC. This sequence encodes CASSIGLAGISSYNEQFF. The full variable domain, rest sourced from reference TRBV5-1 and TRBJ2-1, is KAGVTQTPRYLIKTRGQQVTLSCSPISGHRSVSWYQQTPGQGLQFLFEYFSETQRNKGNFPGRFSGRQFSNSRSEMNVSTLELGDSALYLCASSIGLAGISSYNEQFFGPGTRLTVL.

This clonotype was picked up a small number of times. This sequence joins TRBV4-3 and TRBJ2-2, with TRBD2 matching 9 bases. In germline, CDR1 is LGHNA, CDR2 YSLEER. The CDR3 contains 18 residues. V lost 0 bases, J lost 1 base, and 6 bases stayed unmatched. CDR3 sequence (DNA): TGCGCCAGCAGCCAAGATAGGCTAGCGGGACTGAACACCGGGGAGCTGTTTTTT. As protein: CASSQDRLAGLNTGELFF.

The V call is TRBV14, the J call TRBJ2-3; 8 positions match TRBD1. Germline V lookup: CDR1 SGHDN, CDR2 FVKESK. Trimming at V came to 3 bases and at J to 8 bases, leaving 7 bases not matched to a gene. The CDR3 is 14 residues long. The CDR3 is CASSQTGQAVTQYF. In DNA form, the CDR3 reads TGTGCCAGCAGCCAGACGGGACAGGCTGTTACGCAGTATTTT.

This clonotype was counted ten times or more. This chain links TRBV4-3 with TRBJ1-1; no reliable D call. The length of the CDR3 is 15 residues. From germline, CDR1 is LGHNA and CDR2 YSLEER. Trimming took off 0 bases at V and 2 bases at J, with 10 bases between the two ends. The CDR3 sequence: CASSQDPGVNTEAFF. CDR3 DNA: TGCGCCAGCAGCCAAGACCCAGGCGTTAACACTGAAGCTTTCTTT.

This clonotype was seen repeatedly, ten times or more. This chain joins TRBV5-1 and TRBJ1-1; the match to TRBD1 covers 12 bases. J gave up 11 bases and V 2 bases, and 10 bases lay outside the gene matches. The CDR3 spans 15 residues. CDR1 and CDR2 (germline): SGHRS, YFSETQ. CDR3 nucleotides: TGCGCCAGCAGCTTAGGGACAGGGGGCGACGTGAACGCTTTCTTT. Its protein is CASSLGTGGDVNAFF.

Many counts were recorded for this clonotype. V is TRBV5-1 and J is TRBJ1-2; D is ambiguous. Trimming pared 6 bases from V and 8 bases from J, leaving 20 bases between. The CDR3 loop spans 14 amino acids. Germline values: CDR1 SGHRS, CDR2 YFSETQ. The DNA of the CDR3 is TGCGCCAGCACGAAGGAGGGAAGGCCTCGGGGCTACACCTTC. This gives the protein CASTKEGRPRGYTF.

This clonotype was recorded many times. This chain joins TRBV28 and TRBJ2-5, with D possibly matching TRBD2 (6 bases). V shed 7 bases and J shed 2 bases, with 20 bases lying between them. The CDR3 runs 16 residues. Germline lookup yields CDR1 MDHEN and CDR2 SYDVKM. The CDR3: CASTPRGSGAQETQYF. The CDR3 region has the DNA TGTGCCAGCACCCCCCGCGGTAGCGGAGCGCAAGAGACCCAGTACTTC.

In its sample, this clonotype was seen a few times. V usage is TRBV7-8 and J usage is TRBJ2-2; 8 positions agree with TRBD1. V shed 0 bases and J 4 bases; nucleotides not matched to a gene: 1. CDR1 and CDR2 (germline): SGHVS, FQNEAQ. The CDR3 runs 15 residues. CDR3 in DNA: TGTGCCAGCAGCTTAGCCGGGACAGGCACCGGGGAGCTGTTTTTT. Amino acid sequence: CASSLAGTGTGELFF.

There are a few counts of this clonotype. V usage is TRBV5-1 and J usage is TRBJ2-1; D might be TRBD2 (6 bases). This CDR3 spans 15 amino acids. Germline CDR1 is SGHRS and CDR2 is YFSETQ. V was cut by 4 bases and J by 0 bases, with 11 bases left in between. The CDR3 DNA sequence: TGCGCCAGCAGCACTGGGACTGGCTCCTACAATGAGCAGTTCTTC. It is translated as CASSTGTGSYNEQFF.

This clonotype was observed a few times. CDR3 residues: CSVLRDRGTDTQYF. The CDR3 region has the DNA TGCAGCGTCCTCCGGGACAGGGGCACAGATACGCAGTATTTT. This chain connects TRBV29-1 to TRBJ2-3, with 9 bases that match TRBD1. The CDR3 consists of 14 residues. Germline V gives CDR1 SQVTM, CDR2 ANQGSEA. The V and J ends lost 6 bases and 1 base, in that order; junction bases with no gene match: 5.